This record covers a single T cell receptor beta chain. Its antigen is not identified. Gene names and germline refer to mouse. The CDR3 is cut off 3 residues early in the read; its end comes from the germline J gene. Germline assignment: CDR1 NNHNN and CDR2 SYGAGS (reference sequence). V was shortened by 2 bases and J by 3 bases, with 6 bases between the two germline ends. This CDR3 has 14 residues. Following RNA extraction, reverse transcription yielded cDNA that acted as the sequencing template. The table came from immunoSEQ multiplex PCR; TCRdb's copy has only in-frame clones and leaves some out. The sample holds under 350,000 clones, and no clone turns up only once. This record belongs to a study of CD8+ T cells in alopecia areata. About the research overall: Spontaneous alopecia affected the roughly 6-12-month-old C3H/HeJ graft donors, whose skin was transplanted to approximately 7-10-week-old female C3H/HeJ mice. Findings and caveats of the study: Among patients, TCR sharing was less clear than in mice, a difference possibly due in part to HLA diversity in the patient population. In scalp samples, resident alphabeta T cells of normal skin are also sequenced. In lesional scalp, particularly from alopecia totalis/universalis, clonality was higher than in normal scalp.

Scientists pooled cutaneous lymph node cells and sorted them on CD4, CD8alpha, NKG2D, NKG2ACE and other markers. The chain is built from TRBV13-2 and TRBJ1-6; the D is unclear. TRBJ1-6 carries the ORF label, with uncertain function. The receptor was isolated from a C3H/HeJ mouse with alopecia areata. As its MHC haplotype, the strain has H2-k. The sample taken for sequencing was CD4+ T cells sorted from a lymph node. CDR3 DNA (partial): TGTGCCAGCGGTGAGGGTCTCTATAATTCGCCC. It encodes CASGEGLYNSP. Given in full, the CDR3 is CASGEGLYNSPLYF.